The source of this TCR beta chain is a study of shared clonotypes between healthy human individuals. Germline lookup yields CDR1 GTSNPN and CDR2 SVGIG (reference sequence). The V gene lost 0 bases and the J gene lost 4 bases, with 9 bases spanning the gap. This CDR3 has 13 amino acids. The table came from immunoSEQ multiplex PCR; TCRdb's copy has only in-frame clones and leaves some out. Of 1,400,000 or so clones listed, approximately 98.5% were seen once; the top ten hold approximately 0.4%. The receptor was isolated from a man aged 25-45 years in good health. Sequenced input: naive CD4+ T cells sorted from blood. The subset denotes: CD45RA+ positively selected. The chain links TRBV30 to TRBJ1-1, with no clear D. In DNA, the CDR3 is TGTGCCTGGAGTGTACGAAGGGTCACTGAAGCTTTCTTT. It encodes CAWSVRRVTEAFF.